Below are 28 T cell receptor beta chains sequenced from a single sample in a study of CD8+ T cells in alopecia areata (dated by TCRdb to 2016 to 2019). The library was obtained by the immunoSEQ multiplex PCR assay. To provide template for TCR sequencing, every sample had RNA extracted and reverse transcribed into cDNA. The immuneACCESS repertoire file appears here via TCRdb, limited to in-frame rearrangements. These files lack a portion of the clones; in checked studies, under half of the deficit traces to unresolved V genes, and the cause of the others is not known. For this sample the table gives under 150,000 clones, of which around two thirds were detected only once. The ten largest clonotypes hold 36% of the sample. The sample consisted of CD8+ T cells sorted from blood. All receptors derive from a human donor in good health.

The chain couples TRBV27 to TRBJ1-1, with no clear D. The V gene's germline CDR1 is MNHEY and CDR2 SMNVEV (reference sequence). The CDR3 consists of 14 residues. Trimming left V 1 base short and J 4 bases short, with 10 bases between. The CDR3 loop reads CASSLWSLATEAFF. CDR3 nucleotides: TGTGCCAGCAGTTTATGGAGTCTGGCCACTGAAGCTTTCTTT.

The chain recombines TRBV9 with TRBJ2-5, with TRBD2 matching over 13 bases. Trimming took 4 bases from V and 2 from J; bases not matched to a gene: 5. The CDR3 consists of 16 residues. Per germline, CDR1 SGDLS and CDR2 YYNGEE. CDR3 in amino acids: CASSIGLAGDQETQYF. The CDR3 coding sequence is TGTGCCAGCAGCATTGGACTAGCGGGAGATCAAGAGACCCAGTACTTC.

This chain links TRBV28 with TRBJ2-5; the D gene is possibly TRBD1 (6 bases). The germline CDR1 and CDR2 sequences are MDHEN and SYDVKM. Trimming shortened V by 6 bases and J by 4 bases, and 15 bases separated the two germline ends. This CDR3 contains 14 residues. The CDR3 coding sequence is TGTGCCAGCAGAATACAGGGTGGGCGAGAGACCCAGTACTTC. It is translated as CASRIQGGRETQYF.

J is TRBJ1-2 and V is TRBV7-9, with 7 bases aligning to TRBD1. Germline V CDR1 and CDR2: SEHNR, FQNEAQ (reference sequence). This CDR3 spans 15 amino acids. V lost 3 bases and J lost 6; bases outside the gene matches: 10. CDR3 protein: CASSFGTVTINGYTF. CDR3 in DNA: TGTGCCAGCAGCTTCGGGACAGTAACTATTAATGGCTACACCTTC.

The chain recombines TRBV5-4 with TRBJ1-2; 8 bases line up with TRBD1. Germline loops: CDR1 SGHNT, CDR2 YYREEE (reference sequence). This CDR3 comprises 15 residues. V shed 0 bases and J 6 bases; nucleotides not matched to a gene: 7. The DNA of the CDR3 is TGTGCCAGCAGCTTGGAACAGGGGGTAACTGATGGCTACACCTTC. Translation: CASSLEQGVTDGYTF.

The chain is built from TRBV13 and TRBJ1-2; D is possibly TRBD1 (5 bases). CDR1 and CDR2 from the germline V gene are PRHDT and FYEKMQ (reference sequence). This CDR3 contains 14 residues. V was clipped by 5 bases and J by 7 bases, with 17 bases between them. CDR3 nucleotide sequence: TGTGCCAGCAGCCGAGAGGAGGGGAGACGTGGCTACACCTTC. Translating it yields CASSREEGRRGYTF.

This chain connects TRBV28 to TRBJ2-1, with 7 bases aligning to TRBD1. The CDR3 loop spans 16 amino acids. CDR1 MDHEN and CDR2 SYDVKM come from the germline V gene. V was clipped by 5 bases and J by 0 bases; unmatched bases: 7. CDR3 nucleotide sequence: TGTGCCAGCAGTCCGAGACAGGGTCACTCCTACAATGAGCAGTTCTTC. Its translation is CASSPRQGHSYNEQFF.

The V and J genes are TRBV14 and TRBJ2-4; 12 bases map to TRBD2. The CDR3 is 16 residues long. Trimming took 5 bases from V and 1 from J; bases not matched to a gene: 3. Germline V CDR1 and CDR2: SGHDN, FVKESK. The CDR3 is CASSATSGRAKNIQYF. In DNA, the CDR3 is TGTGCCAGCAGCGCTACTAGCGGGAGGGCCAAAAACATTCAGTACTTC.

The J gene is TRBJ2-7, the V gene TRBV5-6; D is undetermined. The germline CDR1 and CDR2 sequences are SGHDT and YYEEEE. V dropped 0 bases and J dropped 0 bases, with 7 bases sitting between them. CDR3 length: 14 residues. The CDR3 here is CASSLARISYEQYF. CDR3 sequence (DNA): TGTGCCAGCAGCTTGGCCAGGATCTCCTACGAGCAGTACTTC.

The V call is TRBV29-1, the J call TRBJ2-7; the D gene is possibly TRBD1 (6 bases). The germline gives CDR1 SQVTM, CDR2 ANQGSEA. V lost 2 bases and J 1 base, leaving 12 bases between the germline ends. The CDR3 consists of 14 residues. The CDR3 coding sequence is TGCAGCGTTGAAACGACAGGTACTTCCTACGAGCAGTACTTC. Its translation: CSVETTGTSYEQYF.

The chain uses TRBV27 and TRBJ1-5, with D possibly TRBD1 on 5 matching bases. The germline gives CDR1 MNHEY, CDR2 SMNVEV (reference sequence). The V end was cut by 1 base, the J end by 10 bases, with 11 bases between. This CDR3 has 13 residues. The CDR3 DNA follows: TGTGCCAGCAGTTTATATCAGGGCCCCCCCCAGCATTTT. Protein: CASSLYQGPPQHF.

This CDR3 reads CASSPKRETPYEQYF. The CDR3 nucleotides read TGTGCCAGCAGTCCTAAAAGGGAGACCCCCTACGAGCAGTACTTC. The chain recombines TRBV27 with TRBJ2-7; D might be TRBD2 (5 bases). CDR3 length equals 15 residues. Germline CDR1 MNHEY, CDR2 SMNVEV (reference sequence). V shed 5 bases and J shed 2 bases, with 16 bases lying between them.

This clone was counted a few times. The genes are TRBV29-1 and TRBJ2-7; D may be TRBD1 or TRBD2 (5 bases each). Germline CDR1 is SQVTM and CDR2 is ANQGSEA. V lost 4 bases, J lost 2 bases, and 12 bases lay in between. The CDR3 extends over 13 amino acids. CDR3 nucleotides: TGCAGCGTTGTTAGAGGGGCCCCCTACGAGCAGTACTTC. Residues: CSVVRGAPYEQYF.

This clone showed up just a few times. The chain carries TRBV7-6 and TRBJ1-1; possibly TRBD1 for D (5 bases). The CDR3 runs to 13 residues. The V gene's germline CDR1 is SGHVS and CDR2 FNYEAQ. The germline V and J ends were trimmed by 4 bases and 1 base, with 7 bases remaining between them. CDR3 bases: TGTGCCAGCAGCTCGGGACCGAACACTGAAGCTTTCTTT. This encodes CASSSGPNTEAFF. Variable domain in full (rest from reference TRBV7-6 and TRBJ1-1): GAGVSQSPRYKVTKRGQDVALRCDPISGHVSLYWYRQALGQGPEFLTYFNYEAQQDKSGLPNDRFSAERPEGSISTLTIQRTEQRDSAMYRCASSSGPNTEAFFGQGTRLTVV.

This chain links TRBV29-1 with TRBJ2-1; maybe TRBD2 (5 bases). Germline lookup yields CDR1 SQVTM and CDR2 ANQGSEA. Deletions cut 2 bases from V and 6 bases from J, with 11 bases between. The CDR3 sequence is 13 residues long. CDR3 DNA sequence: TGCAGCGTTGAAATAGCGCTTGGCAATGAGCAGTTCTTC. This encodes CSVEIALGNEQFF.

This CDR3 reads CASSESSYEQYF. CDR3 bases: TGCGCCAGCAGTGAGTCCTCCTACGAGCAGTACTTC. The V call is TRBV10-2, the J call TRBJ2-7; D gene uncertain. The V gene lost 0 bases and the J gene lost 0 bases, with 0 bases spanning the gap. The CDR3 totals 12 residues. The germline V gene has CDR1 WSHSY and CDR2 SAAADI.

V usage is TRBV7-2 and J usage is TRBJ2-3, with D unclear. Per germline, CDR1 SGHTA and CDR2 FQGNSA. Trimming stripped 3 bases from V and 3 bases from J, with 4 bases between. The CDR3 runs to 12 residues. For the CDR3, the DNA is TGTGCCAGCAGCTTCGCAACAGATACGCAGTATTTT. Encoded protein: CASSFATDTQYF.

The chain carries TRBV27 and TRBJ1-5; D possibly corresponds to TRBD1 (5 bases). V was clipped by 6 bases and J by 3 bases, with 15 bases between them. The CDR3 totals 15 residues. Germline lookup yields CDR1 MNHEY and CDR2 SMNVEV (reference sequence). CDR3 nucleotide sequence: TGTGCCAGCAGCTTAGGGGCCAGGAACAATCAGCCCCAGCATTTT. Its protein product is CASSLGARNNQPQHF.

This clone has just a few counts. The chain couples TRBV6-1 to TRBJ2-1; D may be TRBD1 or TRBD2 (5 bases each). Trimming removed 1 base from V and 10 bases from J, with 11 bases in between. The CDR3 contains 13 residues. Per the germline V gene, CDR1 is MNHNS and CDR2 is SASEGT. The CDR3 DNA is TGTGCCAGCAGTGAAGTAATGGGGGAAGAGCAGTTCTTC. It encodes CASSEVMGEEQFF.

This clone has only a few counts. V is TRBV28 and J is TRBJ2-7; D is ambiguous. The germline gives CDR1 MDHEN, CDR2 SYDVKM. Trimming cost V 4 bases and J 1 base, with 2 bases left between them. This CDR3 region has 11 residues. The CDR3 nucleotides read TGTGCCAGCAGTTCTTCCTACGAGCAGTACTTC. This sequence encodes CASSSSYEQYF. Filled out from reference TRBV28 and TRBJ2-7, the complete variable domain reads DVKVTQSSRYLVKRTGEKVFLECVQDMDHENMFWYRQDPGLGLRLIYFSYDVKMKEKGDIPEGYSVSREKKERFSLILESASTNQTSMYLCASSSSYEQYFGPGTRLTVT.

The table lists this clone with a few counts. The chain recombines TRBV10-3 with TRBJ2-5; no definite D call. V lost 3 bases to trimming and J lost 2 bases, with 10 bases between them. The germline V gene has CDR1 ENHRY and CDR2 SYGVKD. This CDR3 is built from 14 residues. The CDR3 DNA reads TGTGCCATCAGTGATGTGGCGGCACAAGAGACCCAGTACTTC. It yields the protein CAISDVAAQETQYF.

This clone was seen more than once but under ten times. This chain connects TRBV2 to TRBJ2-2; TRBD1 might be the D (5 bases). The V gene lost 1 base and the J gene lost 6 bases, with 15 bases spanning the gap. From germline, CDR1 is SNHLY and CDR2 FYNNEI. This CDR3 spans 16 amino acids. CDR3 sequence reads: CASSEVPGRWSGELFF. In nucleotides, the CDR3 is TGTGCCAGCAGTGAAGTTCCAGGGCGTTGGTCCGGGGAGCTGTTTTTT.

The rearrangement links TRBV13 to TRBJ2-3; D not resolved. The germline gives CDR1 PRHDT, CDR2 FYEKMQ (reference sequence). The germline V and J ends were trimmed by 5 bases and 6 bases, with 12 bases remaining between them. CDR3 size: 13 residues. This CDR3 reads CASSVSVGDTQYF. DNA for the CDR3: TGTGCCAGCAGCGTCAGCGTCGGTGATACGCAGTATTTT.

The chain has TRBV2 and TRBJ2-1, with 12 bases lining up with TRBD2. Trimming took 6 bases from V and 8 from J; bases not matched to a gene: 17. This CDR3 has 18 residues. Germline assignment: CDR1 SNHLY and CDR2 FYNNEI. In DNA form, the CDR3 reads TGTGCCAGCAGCTTAGGACTAGCGGGAATCGTCTCACGTGATGAGCAGTTCTTC. Translating it yields CASSLGLAGIVSRDEQFF. Full variable domain (remainder filled in from reference TRBV2 and TRBJ2-1): EPEVTQTPSHQVTQMGQEVILRCVPISNHLYFYWYRQILGQKVEFLVSFYNNEISEKSEIFDDQFSVERPDGSNFTLKIRSTKLEDSAMYFCASSLGLAGIVSRDEQFFGPGTRLTVL.

The J gene is TRBJ2-5, the V gene TRBV7-9; maybe TRBD2 (5 bases). Trimming stripped 5 bases from V and 2 bases from J, with 12 bases between. The CDR3 runs 14 residues. CDR1 is SEHNR, CDR2 FQNEAQ, per germline (reference sequence). The CDR3 is CASSAADSQETQYF. The CDR3 bases are TGTGCCAGCAGCGCGGCGGACTCTCAAGAGACCCAGTACTTC.

This sequence joins TRBV2 and TRBJ1-2; D may be TRBD1 (5 bases). Deletions cut 6 bases from V and 4 bases from J, with 9 bases between. This CDR3 is built from 12 residues. Germline V lookup: CDR1 SNHLY, CDR2 FYNNEI. The CDR3 DNA reads as TGTGCCAGCAGCGACAGTTCCTATGGCTACACCTTC. This codes for CASSDSSYGYTF.

This clone was counted once. The chain carries TRBV4-1 and TRBJ1-1; D uncertain. V shed 0 bases and J shed 5 bases, with 13 bases lying between them. Germline V gene lookup returns CDR1 MGHRA and CDR2 YSYEKL. The CDR3 sequence is 15 residues long. The CDR3 coding sequence is TGCGCCAGCAGCCAAGATAGGGCGGGAAGGACTGAAGCTTTCTTT. This encodes CASSQDRAGRTEAFF.

The table lists this clone with a few counts. The V gene is TRBV10-2, the J gene TRBJ2-1, with no clear D. V shed 3 bases and J shed 10 bases, with 13 bases lying between them. The germline CDR1 and CDR2 sequences are WSHSY and SAAADI. The CDR3 is made up of 13 amino acids. CDR3 protein: CASSESRAEEQFF. In nucleotides, the CDR3 is TGCGCCAGCAGTGAAAGTCGGGCCGAAGAGCAGTTCTTC.